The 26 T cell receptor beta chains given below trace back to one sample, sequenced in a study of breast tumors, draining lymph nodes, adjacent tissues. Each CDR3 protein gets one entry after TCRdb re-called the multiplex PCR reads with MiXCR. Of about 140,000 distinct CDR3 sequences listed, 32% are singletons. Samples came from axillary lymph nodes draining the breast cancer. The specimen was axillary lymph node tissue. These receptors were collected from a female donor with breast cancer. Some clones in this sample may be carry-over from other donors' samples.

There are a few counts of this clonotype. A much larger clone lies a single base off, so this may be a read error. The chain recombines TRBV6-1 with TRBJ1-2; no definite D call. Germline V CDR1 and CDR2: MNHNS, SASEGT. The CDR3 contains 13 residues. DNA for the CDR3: TGTGCCGGCAGAATGAACCTTAACTATGGCTACACCTTC. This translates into CAGRMNLNYGYTF.

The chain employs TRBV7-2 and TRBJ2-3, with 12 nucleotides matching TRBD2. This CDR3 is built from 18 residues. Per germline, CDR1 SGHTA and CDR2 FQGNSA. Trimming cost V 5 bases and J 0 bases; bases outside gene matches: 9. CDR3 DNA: TGTGCCAGCAGCCTCCGGACAACTAGCGGGGGGAGCACAGATACGCAGTATTTT. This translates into CASSLRTTSGGSTDTQYF.

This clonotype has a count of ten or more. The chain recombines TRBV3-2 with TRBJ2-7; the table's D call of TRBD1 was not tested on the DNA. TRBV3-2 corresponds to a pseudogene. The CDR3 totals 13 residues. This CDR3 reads CASSQLTGYEQYV. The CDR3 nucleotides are TGTGCCAGCAGCCAACTGACAGGCTACGAGCAGTACGTC.

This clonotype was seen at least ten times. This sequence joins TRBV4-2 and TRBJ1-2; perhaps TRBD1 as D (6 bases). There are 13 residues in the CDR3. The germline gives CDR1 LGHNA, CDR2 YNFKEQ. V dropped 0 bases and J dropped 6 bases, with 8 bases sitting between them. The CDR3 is CASSQDRGDGYTF. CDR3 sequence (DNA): TGTGCCAGCAGCCAAGACAGGGGCGATGGCTACACCTTC.

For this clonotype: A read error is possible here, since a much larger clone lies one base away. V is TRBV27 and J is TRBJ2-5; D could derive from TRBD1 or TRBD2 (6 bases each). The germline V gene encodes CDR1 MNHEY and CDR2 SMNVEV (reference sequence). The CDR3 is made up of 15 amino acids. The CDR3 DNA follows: TGTGCCAGCAGTCCCTCGGGGGCTGGGTTGGAGACCCAGTGCTTC. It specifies CASSPSGAGLETQCF.

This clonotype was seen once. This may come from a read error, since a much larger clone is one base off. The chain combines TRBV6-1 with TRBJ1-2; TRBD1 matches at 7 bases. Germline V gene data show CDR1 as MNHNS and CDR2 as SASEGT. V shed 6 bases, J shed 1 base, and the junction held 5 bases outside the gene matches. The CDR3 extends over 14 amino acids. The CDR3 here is CASRRDSLNYGYTF. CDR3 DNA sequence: TGTGCCAGCAGGCGGGACAGCCTTAACTATGGCTACACCTTC.

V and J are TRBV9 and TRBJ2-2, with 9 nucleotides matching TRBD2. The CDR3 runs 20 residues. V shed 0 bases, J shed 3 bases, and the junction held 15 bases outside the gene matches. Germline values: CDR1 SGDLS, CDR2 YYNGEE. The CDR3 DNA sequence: TGTGCCAGCAGCGTAGCTACAGAGAGGCGGGGGGGCCTGGACACCGGGGAGCTGTTTTTT. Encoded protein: CASSVATERRGGLDTGELFF.

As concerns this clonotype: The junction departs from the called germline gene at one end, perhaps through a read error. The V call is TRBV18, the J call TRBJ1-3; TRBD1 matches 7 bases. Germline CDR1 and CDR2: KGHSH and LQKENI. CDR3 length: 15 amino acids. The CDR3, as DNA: TGTGCCAGCTCCCAAGGGACAGAGTCTGAAAACACCATATATTTT. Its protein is CASSQGTESENTIYF. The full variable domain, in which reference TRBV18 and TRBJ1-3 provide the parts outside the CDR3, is NAGVMQNPRHLVRRRGQEARLRCSPMKGHSHVYWYRQLPEEGLKFMVYLQKENIIDESGMPKERFSAEFPKEGPSILRIQQVVRGDSAAYFCASSQGTESENTIYFGEGSWLTVV.

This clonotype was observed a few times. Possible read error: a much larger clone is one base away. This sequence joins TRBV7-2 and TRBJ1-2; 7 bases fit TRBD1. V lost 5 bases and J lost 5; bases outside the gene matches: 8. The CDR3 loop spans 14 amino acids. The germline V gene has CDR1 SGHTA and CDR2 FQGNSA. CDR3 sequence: CASSTGTEGYGYTF. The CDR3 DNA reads TGTGCCAGCAGCACAGGGACAGAGGGGTATGGCTACACCTTC.

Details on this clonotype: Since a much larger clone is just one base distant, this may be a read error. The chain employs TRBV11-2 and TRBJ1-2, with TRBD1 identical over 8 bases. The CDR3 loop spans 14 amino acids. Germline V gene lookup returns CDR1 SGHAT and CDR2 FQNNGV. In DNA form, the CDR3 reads TGTGCCAGCAGGTTAGGGGGACAGGCGTCCGGCTACACCTTC. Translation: CASRLGGQASGYTF.

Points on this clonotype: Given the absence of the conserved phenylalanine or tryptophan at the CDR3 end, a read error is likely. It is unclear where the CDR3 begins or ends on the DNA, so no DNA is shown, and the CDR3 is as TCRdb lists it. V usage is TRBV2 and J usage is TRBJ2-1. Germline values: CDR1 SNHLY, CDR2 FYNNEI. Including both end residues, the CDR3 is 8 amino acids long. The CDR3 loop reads CASSEGRT.

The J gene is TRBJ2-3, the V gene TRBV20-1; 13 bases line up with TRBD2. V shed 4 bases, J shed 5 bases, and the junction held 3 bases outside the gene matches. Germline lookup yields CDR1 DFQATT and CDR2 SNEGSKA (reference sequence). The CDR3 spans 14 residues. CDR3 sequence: CSATLAGGLDTQYF. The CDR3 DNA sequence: TGCAGTGCTACACTAGCGGGGGGGCTAGATACGCAGTATTTT.

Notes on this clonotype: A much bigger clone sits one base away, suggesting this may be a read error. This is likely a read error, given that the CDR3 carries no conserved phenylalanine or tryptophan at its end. The CDR3 DNA sequence: TGCAGTGCTAGAGACCCAGGGGGCCAAGAGACCCAGTACCTC. It codes for CSARDPGGQETQYL. V gene TRBV20-1 combines with J gene TRBJ2-5; 7 bases match TRBD1. J was trimmed by 1 base and V by 0 bases; bases with no gene match: 2. CDR1 and CDR2 (germline): DFQATT, SNEGSKA (reference sequence). The CDR3 contains 14 residues.

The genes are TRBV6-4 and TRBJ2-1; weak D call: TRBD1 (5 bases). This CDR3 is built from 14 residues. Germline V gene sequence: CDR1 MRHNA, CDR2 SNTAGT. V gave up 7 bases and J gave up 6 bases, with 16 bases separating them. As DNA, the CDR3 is TGTGCCAGCAATTTAGGGCAGGGTCTCAATGAGCAGTTCTTC. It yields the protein CASNLGQGLNEQFF.

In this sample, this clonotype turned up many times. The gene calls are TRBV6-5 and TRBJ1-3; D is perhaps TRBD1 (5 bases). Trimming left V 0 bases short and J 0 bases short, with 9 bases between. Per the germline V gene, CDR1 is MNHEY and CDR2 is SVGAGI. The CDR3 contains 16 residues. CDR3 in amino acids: CASSYSGPRSGNTIYF. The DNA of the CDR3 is TGTGCCAGCAGTTACTCGGGACCGCGCTCTGGAAACACCATATATTTT.

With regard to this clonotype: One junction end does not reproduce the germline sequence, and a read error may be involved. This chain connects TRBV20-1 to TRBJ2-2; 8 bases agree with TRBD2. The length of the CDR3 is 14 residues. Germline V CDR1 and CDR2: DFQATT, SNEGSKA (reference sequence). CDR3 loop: CSTPGGRNTGELFF. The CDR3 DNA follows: TGCAGTACTCCGGGGGGGCGAAACACTGGGGAGCTGTTTTTT.

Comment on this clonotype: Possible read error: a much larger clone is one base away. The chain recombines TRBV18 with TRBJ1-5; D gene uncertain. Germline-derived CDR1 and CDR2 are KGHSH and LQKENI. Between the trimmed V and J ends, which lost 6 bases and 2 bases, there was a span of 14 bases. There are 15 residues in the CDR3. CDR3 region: CASSPVDTGNQPQHF. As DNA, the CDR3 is TGTGCCAGCTCGCCCGTCGACACCGGCAATCAGCCCCAGCATTTT.

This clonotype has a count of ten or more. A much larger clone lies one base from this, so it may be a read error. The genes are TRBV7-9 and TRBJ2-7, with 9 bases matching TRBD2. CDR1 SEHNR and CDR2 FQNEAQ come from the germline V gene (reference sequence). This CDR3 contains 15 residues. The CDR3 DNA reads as TGTGCCAGCAGCTTAGGGGCTAGCGGGGTCTACGAGCAGCACTTC. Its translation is CASSLGASGVYEQHF.

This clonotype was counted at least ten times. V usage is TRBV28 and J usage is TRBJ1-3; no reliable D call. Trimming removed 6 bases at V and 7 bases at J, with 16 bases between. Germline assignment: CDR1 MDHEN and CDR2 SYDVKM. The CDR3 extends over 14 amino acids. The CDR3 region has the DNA TGTGCCAGCAGGATAAATGGAGGGTTGAACACCATATATTTT. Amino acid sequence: CASRINGGLNTIYF.

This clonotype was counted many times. The chain's CDR3 is CASSPVPGQSYEQYF. CDR3 DNA: TGCGCCAGCAGCCCCGTTCCAGGACAGAGTTACGAGCAGTACTTC. This rearrangement joins TRBV5-1 to TRBJ2-7; D is perhaps TRBD1 (6 bases). From germline, CDR1 is SGHRS and CDR2 YFSETQ. This CDR3 comprises 15 residues. The V end lost 4 bases, the J end lost 4 bases, and 18 bases lay between the germline ends.

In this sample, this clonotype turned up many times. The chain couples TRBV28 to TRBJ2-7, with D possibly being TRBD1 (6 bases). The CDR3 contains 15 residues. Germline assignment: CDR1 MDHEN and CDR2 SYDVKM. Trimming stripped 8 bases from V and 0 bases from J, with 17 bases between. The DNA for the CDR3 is TGTGCCAGCGCCCTCGGACAGATTCACTCCTACGAGCAGTACTTC. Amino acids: CASALGQIHSYEQYF.

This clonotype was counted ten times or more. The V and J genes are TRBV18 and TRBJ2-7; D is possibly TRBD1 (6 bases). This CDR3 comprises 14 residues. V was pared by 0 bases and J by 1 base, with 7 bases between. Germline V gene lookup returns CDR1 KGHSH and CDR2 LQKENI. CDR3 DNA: TGTGCCAGCTCACCACCGGACAGATCCTACGAGCAGTACTTC. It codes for CASSPPDRSYEQYF.

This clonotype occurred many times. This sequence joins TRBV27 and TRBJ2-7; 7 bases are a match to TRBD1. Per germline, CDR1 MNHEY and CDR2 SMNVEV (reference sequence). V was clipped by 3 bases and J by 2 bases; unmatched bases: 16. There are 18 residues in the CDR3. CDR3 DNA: TGTGCCAGCAGTTTCCCAGAGGCCCGACAGGGTCCCCCCTACGAGCAGTACTTC. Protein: CASSFPEARQGPPYEQYF.

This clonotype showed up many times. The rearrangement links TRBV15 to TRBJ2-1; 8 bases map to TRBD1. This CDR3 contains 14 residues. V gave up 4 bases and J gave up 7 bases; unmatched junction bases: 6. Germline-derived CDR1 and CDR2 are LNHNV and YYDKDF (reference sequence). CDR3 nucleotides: TGTGCCACCAGCATCCGGACAGGGCTTAATGAGCAGTTCTTC. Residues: CATSIRTGLNEQFF.

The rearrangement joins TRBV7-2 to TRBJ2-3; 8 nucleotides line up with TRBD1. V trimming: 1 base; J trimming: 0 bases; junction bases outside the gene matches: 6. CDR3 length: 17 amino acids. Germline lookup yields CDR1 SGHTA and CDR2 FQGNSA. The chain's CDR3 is CASSLEEGQDSTDTQYF. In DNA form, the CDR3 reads TGTGCCAGCAGCTTAGAAGAGGGACAGGACAGCACAGATACGCAGTATTTT.

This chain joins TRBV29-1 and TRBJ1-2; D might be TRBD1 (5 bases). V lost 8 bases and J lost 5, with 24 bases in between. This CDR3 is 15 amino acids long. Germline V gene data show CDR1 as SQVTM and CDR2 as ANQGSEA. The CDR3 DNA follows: TGCAGCTTGGAGACAGATCCAAATCGCGTTTATGGCTACACCTTC. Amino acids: CSLETDPNRVYGYTF.